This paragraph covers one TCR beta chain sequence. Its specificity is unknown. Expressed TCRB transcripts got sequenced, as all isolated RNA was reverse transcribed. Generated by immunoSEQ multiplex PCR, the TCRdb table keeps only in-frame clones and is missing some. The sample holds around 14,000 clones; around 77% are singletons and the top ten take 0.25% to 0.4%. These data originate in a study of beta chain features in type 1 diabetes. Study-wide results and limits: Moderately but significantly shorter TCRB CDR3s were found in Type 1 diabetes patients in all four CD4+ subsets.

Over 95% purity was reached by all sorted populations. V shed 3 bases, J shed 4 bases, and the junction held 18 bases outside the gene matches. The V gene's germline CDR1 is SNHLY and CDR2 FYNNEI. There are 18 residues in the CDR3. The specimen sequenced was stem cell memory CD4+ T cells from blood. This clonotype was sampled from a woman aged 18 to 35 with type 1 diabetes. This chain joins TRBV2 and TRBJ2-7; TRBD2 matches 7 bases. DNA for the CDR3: TGTGCCAGCAGTGATAGGAGCGCTCGTAAGGGGCGGGGGTACGAGCAGTACTTC. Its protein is CASSDRSARKGRGYEQYF.